Listed below are T cell receptor beta chains from one sample, sequenced in a study of human T cells and chemical hapten exposure. MiXCR, run by TCRdb on the RACE reads, gives a single entry per CDR3 protein. The profile shows more than 80,000 distinct CDR3 sequences, roughly 10% of them singletons. Specimen: whole blood, collected in connection with sensitization to the hapten diphenylcyclopropenone (DPC). These receptors were taken from a woman between 45 and 60 years old with alopecia areata. Some clones in this sample may be carry-over from other donors' samples. Each CDR3 is given with its conserved first and last residue. A D gene is named only where the DNA matches it firmly. A row's size may be missing; if present it is once, few, many or a size class.

abundance	v_gene	j_gene	d_gene	CDR3aa	CDR3nt
few	TRBV7-2	TRBJ1-5	NA	CASSFSPNQPQHF	TGTGCCAGCAGCTTCTCGCCCAATCAGCCCCAGCATTTT
few	TRBV5-1	TRBJ2-2	TRBD2	CASSLAASGSNTGELFF	TGCGCCAGCAGCTTGGCGGCTAGCGGTTCAAACACCGGGGAGCTGTTTTTT
many	TRBV30	TRBJ2-6	TRBD2	CAWTKAGGPSGANVLTF	TGTGCCTGGACAAAAGCGGGAGGGCCATCTGGGGCCAACGTCCTGACTTTC
many	TRBV29-1	TRBJ2-6	NA	CSVVGTTFSGANVLTF	TGCAGCGTCGTCGGGACAACCTTCTCTGGGGCCAACGTCCTGACTTTC
many	TRBV11-2	TRBJ2-7	NA	CASSFVGVRDEQYF	TGTGCCAGCAGCTTTGTAGGAGTAAGGGACGAGCAGTACTTC
NA	TRBV24-1	TRBJ2-5	NA	CATSSGPEETQYF	TGTGCCACCAGTTCCGGCCCCGAAGAGACCCAGTACTTC
NA	TRBV29-1	TRBJ2-7	TRBD1	CSVVRAGDSNYEQYF	TGCAGCGTTGTTAGGGCCGGGGACAGTAACTACGAGCAGTACTTC
many	TRBV20-1	TRBJ2-1	NA	CSALPSSARYNEQFF	TGCAGTGCTTTACCCTCCAGCGCGAGATACAATGAGCAGTTCTTC
many	TRBV5-4	TRBJ1-2	NA	CASSPGLTYGYTF	TGTGCCAGCAGCCCGGGACTCACCTATGGCTACACCTTC
few	TRBV5-1	TRBJ1-1	NA	CASSSADTEAFF	TGCGCCAGCAGCTCCGCGGACACTGAAGCTTTCTTT
many	TRBV2	TRBJ2-1	TRBD2	CASTSKTTLAGYSSYNEQFF	TGTGCCAGCACTAGTAAGACCACCCTAGCGGGATATAGCTCCTACAATGAGCAGTTCTTC
NA	TRBV7-9	TRBJ2-2	TRBD2	CASSPQRESTGELFF	TGTGCCAGCAGCCCACAGCGGGAGAGCACCGGGGAGCTGTTTTTT
NA	TRBV29-1	TRBJ2-5	NA	CSPGGSQETQYF	TGCAGCCCGGGGGGCAGTCAAGAGACCCAGTACTTC
many	TRBV29-1	TRBJ2-7	TRBD1	CSVQQGSSYEQYF	TGCAGCGTTCAACAGGGGAGCTCCTACGAGCAGTACTTC
many	TRBV2	TRBJ2-7	TRBD2	CASSAVAGHYEQYF	TGTGCCAGCAGTGCGGTAGCGGGACACTACGAGCAGTACTTC
NA	TRBV9	TRBJ1-1	NA	CASSVVEGMVAFF	TGTGCCAGCAGCGTAGTGGAGGGTATGGTAGCTTTCTTT
NA	TRBV6-1	TRBJ1-5	NA	CASSLPPQPQHF	TGTGCCAGCAGTCTCCCCCCCCAGCCCCAGCATTTT
NA	TRBV5-5	TRBJ2-4	NA	CASSFRGDPKNIQYF	TGTGCCAGCAGCTTCAGGGGCGATCCCAAAAACATTCAGTACTTC
NA	TRBV20-1	TRBJ2-3	NA	CSAAKGFPADTQYF	TGCAGTGCCGCAAAGGGGTTTCCCGCGGATACGCAGTATTTT
few	TRBV7-2	TRBJ1-6	NA	CASAGSNSPLHF	TGTGCCAGCGCGGGGTCCAATTCACCCCTCCACTTT
NA	TRBV19	TRBJ2-1	TRBD2	CATHSGGWGEQFF	TGTGCCACCCACAGCGGGGGGTGGGGTGAGCAGTTCTTC
many	TRBV28	TRBJ2-6	TRBD1	CASNRGQSGANVLTF	TGTGCCAGCAACAGGGGACAATCTGGGGCCAACGTCCTGACTTTC
NA	TRBV10-3	TRBJ2-7	TRBD1	CAISGQGQAAYEQYF	TGTGCCATCAGTGGACAGGGACAGGCCGCCTACGAGCAGTACTTC